Listed below are T cell receptor beta chains from one sample, sequenced in a study of T-cell reconstitution after alpha-beta-depleted transplantation in children. Each CDR3 protein gets one entry after TCRdb re-called the PCR reads with MiXCR. Among hundreds of thousands of distinct CDR3 sequences listed, 15% to 20% were seen once. The sample here was PBMCs, mostly from graft donor cells, taken 360 days after TCRalphabeta/CD19-depleted stem cell transplant. The receptors originated from a boy less than two years old who had a stem cell transplant for Wiskott-Aldrich syndrome, so the T cells may come from the graft donor. Each CDR3 is given with its conserved first and last residue. A D gene is named only where the DNA matches it firmly. Clone sizes are given selectively: once, few, many, or a class where the clone is expanded.

V gene	D gene	J gene	clone size	CDR3 DNA	CDR3 protein
TRBV18	.	TRBJ2-3	.	TGTGCCAGCTCCCCACGGGTTAGCACAGATACGCAGTATTTT	CASSPRVSTDTQYF
TRBV11-2	.	TRBJ2-7	.	TGTGCCAGCAGCTTAAGGGCCACGACAGCTCGACGATCCTACGAGCAGTACTTC	CASSLRATTARRSYEQYF
TRBV12-3/TRBV12-4	.	TRBJ2-2	.	TGTGCCAGCAGTTTCAATCTAGCGCCGAGCAATCCCGGGGAGCTGTTTTTT	CASSFNLAPSNPGELFF
TRBV27	.	TRBJ2-7	few	TGTGCCAGCTCTAAACGGGCGGGACCCTCCTACGAGCAGTACTTC	CASSKRAGPSYEQYF
TRBV12-3/TRBV12-4	TRBD2	TRBJ2-2	.	TGTGCCAGCACCTTAACCCGTCCCGAGACTAGCGCCACCAACACCGGGGAGCTGTTTTTT	CASTLTRPETSATNTGELFF
TRBV20-1	.	TRBJ1-6	few	TGCAGTGCTAGAGCGACACTTTCCAGCTCCTATAATTCACCCCTCCACTTT	CSARATLSSSYNSPLHF
TRBV11-2	.	TRBJ2-3	.	TGTGCCAGCAGCTTAGACGGGACTCCCGACAGGAGCACAGATACGCAGTATTTT	CASSLDGTPDRSTDTQYF
TRBV6-2/TRBV6-3	.	TRBJ2-7	many	TGTGCCAGCAGTTATTGGCGGGAGTCTTGGGTGGCAGGGGGCTACTACGAGCAGTACTTC	CASSYWRESWVAGGYYEQYF
TRBV4-1	TRBD1	TRBJ2-4	.	TGCGCCAGCAGCCAATTAGGACAGGGTAAAAACATTCAGTACTTC	CASSQLGQGKNIQYF
TRBV5-6	TRBD2	TRBJ2-3	few	TGTGCCAGCAGCTTGGTCCCTAGCGGGGGGTTATCGGTCGGCACAGATACGCAGTATTTT	CASSLVPSGGLSVGTDTQYF
TRBV7-7	.	TRBJ2-1	.	TGTGCCCACCCGGCAGGGCGAAATGAGCAGTTCTTC	CAHPAGRNEQFF
TRBV10-3	TRBD2	TRBJ2-7	.	TGTGCCATCAGTGCGAGCGGGGGGGCGGTCTACGAGCAGTACTTC	CAISASGGAVYEQYF